Detailed here is one TCR beta chain. The protocol was immunoSEQ multiplex PCR, while the TCRdb copy is restricted to in-frame clones and leaves out a portion. In the table there are about 38,000 clones, roughly 88% of which are singletons. This record belongs to a study of sequential checkpoint blockade in melanoma. The CDR3 has 14 amino acids. V lost 0 bases and J lost 3, with 10 bases in between. The germline CDR1 and CDR2 sequences are SGHDT and YYEEEE. Sample treatment: randomized to nivolumab then ipilimumab (arm A) or the reverse (arm B). V and J are TRBV5-6 and TRBJ2-7, with TRBD1 as a possible D gene (6 bases). Source: CD8+ T cells sorted from blood (inferred from file names), taken from a patient given nivolumab and ipilimumab in sequence. This sequence was found in a human donor with melanoma. This CDR3 is CASSLGQALYEQYF. The DNA of the CDR3 is TGTGCCAGCAGCTTGGGACAGGCCCTCTACGAGCAGTACTTC.